This T cell receptor beta chain stems from a study of shared clonotypes between healthy human individuals (dated by TCRdb to about 2020). Background on the whole study: The cohort included a few men and two women between 18 and 49 years of age. For each donor, CD4 naive and CD4 memory were each given three plates, CD8 naive was given two plates, and CD8 memory was given one plate. The study deeply sequenced blood TCR repertoires of five healthy adults to estimate repertoire size and the extent of clonotype sharing between individuals. To increase sequencing depth and limit assay-specific biases, different laboratories used diverse techniques to prepare libraries and sequence TCR repertoires. Per donor, leukapheresis produced somewhere between about 0.8 and 9 billion PBMCs. Here is what the overall study found, with its caveats: Incomplete sequencing was indicated by rarefaction of sorted-subset datasets, despite the large sequencing depth. Because the study included only a small number of donors, the genetic and exposure-history diversity represented was limited. When four donors were compared, the shared fraction of clonotypes was about 5.2% for naive CD4, roughly 3.4% for naive CD8, 2.3% for memory CD4, and 0.35% to 0.5% for memory CD8. Estimated clonotype richness was generally larger for naive than for memory subsets. Sampling was limited to blood, and TCR repertoires in tissue likely differ from TCR repertoires in blood. Based on pairwise subsampling, the degree of clonotype sharing among donors was expected to be affected by sequencing depth. Compared with non-shared clonotypes, clonotypes shared by all four sorted-subset donors had higher generation probabilities.

Donors were healthy HIV-negative adults with no recently reported acute infections or vaccinations. Every donor was a Caucasian adult living in Nashville, Tennessee, USA. CD8 memory samples combined magnetically selected CD45RO+ cells with CCR7-negative CD45RA+ effector memory (TemRA) cells. After blood collection by leukapheresis, PBMCs were isolated using Ficoll-Histopaque density gradient centrifugation and then cryopreserved in the vapor phase of liquid nitrogen. Analytical flow cytometry was used to check the purity and quantity of every magnetically sorted T cell population. Each sorted fraction had its genomic DNA isolated and then quantified by UV absorbance on a Nanodrop 2000c. The germline V gene yields MDHEN for CDR1 and SYDVKM for CDR2. Relative to germline, V is 1 base shorter and J is 7 bases shorter, with 14 bases between their ends. Reading from cysteine to phenylalanine, the CDR3 counts 14 amino acids. Only CDR3 DNA is held: 42 bases, read in frame from base 1.

Using the deep immunoSEQ assay, multiplex PCR amplified TCR CDR3 regions from genomic DNA. Genomic DNA extracted from each cell subset was distributed evenly over all wells of several immunoSEQ 96-well plates, and each plate served as one replicate. For sorted subsets, approximately 210 ng of genomic DNA, equivalent to 25,000 to 35,000 T cell genomes, went into each replicate PCR. Purified libraries were measured with a Qubit 3.0 fluorometer, size-checked on a Bioanalyzer 2100, and measured again with the KAPA Library Quantification kit. Every immunoSEQ 96-well plate was sequenced on a separate single-read 150-cycle Illumina NextSeq 550 flow cell. Processing in the source paper ran as follows. Because only junctional sequences without quality scores were contained in the immunoSEQ output, filtering matching that applied to full-length reads could not be performed. To assign V/J genes and CDR3, sequences were annotated using PyIR, a Python wrapper for IgBLAST v1.9, with IMGT germline references. Reads with weak V/J assignments (E-value above 1e-6), missing CDR3, stop codons, out-of-frame junctions, or ambiguous translated residues were removed. V3J clonotypes were defined as sequences sharing the same inferred V gene, J gene, and CDR3 amino acid sequence. The percentage overlap between two repertoires was calculated by dividing the number of shared unique clonotypes by the size of the smaller repertoire. Three approaches were used to assess repertoire richness: RTK rarefaction, the Chao1 estimator, and Recon v2.1 estimates of unobserved clonotypes. For all TCRbeta clonotypes obtained by the gDNA method from four donors, generation probabilities were computed with OLGA. TCRdb's version of the immuneACCESS table is confined to in-frame rearrangements and falls short of the full clone set. An unresolved V gene accounts for under half of the shortfall where checked; the remainder is of unknown origin. The DNA gave D and trimming, while V, J and clone size come from that table. The sample table shows 100,000 or so clones, and 67% are seen once. The ten largest clonotypes hold roughly 22% of the sample.

About this clone itself: Its antigen has not been determined. Per-base qualities were not stored, and no clone one base away is much larger.

Rearrangement joined TRBV28 to TRBJ2-7; TRBD2 is perhaps the D gene, given 6 matching bases. Specimen: memory CD8+ T cells sorted from blood. The cell subset or site label on this specimen signifies: CD45RO+ cells pooled with CCR7-negative TemRA cells. The clonotype originates from a woman in her twenties or thirties in good health. The bases read TGTGCCAGCAGTTTATCAGCGTGGGGGACTGAGCAGTACTTC. It encodes CASSLSAWGTEQYF. Full variable domain (CDR3 extended with the reference TRBV28 and TRBJ2-7 proteins): DVKVTQSSRYLVKRTGEKVFLECVQDMDHENMFWYRQDPGLGLRLIYFSYDVKMKEKGDIPEGYSVSREKKERFSLILESASTNQTSMYLCASSLSAWGTEQYFGPGTRLTVT.